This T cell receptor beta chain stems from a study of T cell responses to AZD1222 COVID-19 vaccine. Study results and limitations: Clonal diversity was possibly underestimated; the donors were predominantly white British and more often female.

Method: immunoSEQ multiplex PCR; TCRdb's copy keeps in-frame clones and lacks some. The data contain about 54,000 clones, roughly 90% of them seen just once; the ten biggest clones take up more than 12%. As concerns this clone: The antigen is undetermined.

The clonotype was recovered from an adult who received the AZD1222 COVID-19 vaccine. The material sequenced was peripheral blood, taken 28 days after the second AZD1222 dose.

For the CDR3, the DNA is TGTGCCAGCAGCTTGGGGGGAGGGGCGGCCTATGGCTACACCTTC. Translated: CASSLGGGAAYGYTF. The chain links TRBV5-4 to TRBJ1-2; a weak D match, TRBD1 (5 bases). The CDR3 has 15 residues. Trimming left V 0 bases short and J 4 bases short, with 13 bases between. Germline CDR1 and CDR2: SGHNT and YYREEE (reference sequence). The whole variable domain, remainder taken from reference TRBV5-4 and TRBJ1-2, is ETGVTQSPTHLIKTRGQQVTLRCSSQSGHNTVSWYQQALGQGPQFIFQYYREEENGRGNFPPRFSGLQFPNYSSELNVNALELDDSALYLCASSLGGGAAYGYTFGSGTRLTVV.